The 26 T cell receptor beta chains reported below all come from one sample, sequenced in a study of T cell changes during pregnancy in multiple sclerosis (dated by TCRdb to the late 2010s). To prepare the library, the immunoSEQ multiplex PCR assay was applied. The clones in this table, taken by TCRdb from immuneACCESS, are in-frame only. Not every clone is retained; where verified, under half of the shortfall comes from an unresolved V gene, and the cause of the rest is unknown. The sample table holds tens of thousands of clones, of which approximately 90% were seen once. Clones ranked in the top ten supply more than 1.5% of the sample. The specimen comprised peripheral blood, sampled in the first trimester of pregnancy. These TCRs come from a female donor in good health, enrolled as a control in a pregnancy study.

J is TRBJ2-6 and V is TRBV19, with 7 positions matching TRBD1. This CDR3 region has 16 residues. Trimming removed 6 bases from V and 2 bases from J; junction bases left unmatched: 7. Germline V gene lookup returns CDR1 LNHDA and CDR2 SQIVND (reference sequence). The CDR3 DNA reads as TGTGCCAGTAGAACAGGGGCGTCCCCTGGGGCCAACGTCCTGACTTTC. Protein product: CASRTGASPGANVLTF.

The V gene is TRBV15, the J gene TRBJ1-2; 10 bases line up with TRBD1. CDR1 and CDR2 from the germline V gene are LNHNV and YYDKDF (reference sequence). The junction had 14 bases not matched to a gene; V was cut back by 1 base and J by 6 bases. The CDR3 covers 18 residues. CDR3: CATSRGSGGTGEFHGYTF. In DNA, the CDR3 is TGTGCCACCAGCAGAGGGTCGGGGGGGACAGGGGAGTTTCATGGCTACACCTTC.

The V gene is TRBV4-3, the J gene TRBJ1-3; 9 bases match TRBD1. The trim removed 4 bases at V and 0 bases at J, leaving 10 bases unmatched. This CDR3 is 18 amino acids long. Germline CDR1 reads LGHNA; CDR2 reads YSLEER. The DNA of the CDR3 is TGCGCCAGCAGCCCATATTCTACAGGGGGCCACTCTGGAAACACCATATATTTT. Translation gives CASSPYSTGGHSGNTIYF.

This rearrangement joins TRBV6-1 to TRBJ1-2, with TRBD1 as a possible D gene (5 bases). Looked up from germline, CDR1 is MNHNS and CDR2 is SASEGT. V dropped 6 bases and J dropped 13 bases, with 15 bases sitting between them. This CDR3 spans 11 amino acids. DNA for the CDR3: TGTGCCAGCAGAAGGGATCGGCAGGGCACCTTC. Protein sequence: CASRRDRQGTF.

The genes are TRBV6-6 and TRBJ2-7; 13 nucleotides match TRBD2. Per the germline V gene, CDR1 is MNHNY and CDR2 is SVGAGI (reference sequence). Germline trimming cut 6 bases from V and 4 bases from J; bases unmatched to any gene: 3. The CDR3 loop spans 14 amino acids. The CDR3 region has the DNA TGTGCCAGCAGAACTAGCGGGGGGGCGTACGAGCAGTACTTC. Its protein product is CASRTSGGAYEQYF.

With regard to this clone: At one of its ends the junction is not consistent with the germline gene, which may arise from a read error. The chain recombines TRBV7-2 with TRBJ2-1; 8 bases map to TRBD2. CDR3 length equals 18 residues. CDR1 and CDR2 (germline): SGHTA, FQGNSA. CDR3 loop: CASSSTGGRGGPYNEQFF. The CDR3 region has the DNA TGTGCCAGCAGCTCTACGGGGGGGCGGGGAGGGCCCTATAATGAGCAGTTCTTC. Together with reference TRBV7-2 and TRBJ2-1, the CDR3 gives the full variable domain: GAGVSQSPSNKVTEKGKDVELRCDPISGHTALYWYRQSLGQGLEFLIYFQGNSAPDKSGLPSDRFSAERTGGSVSTLTIQRTQQEDSAVYLCASSSTGGRGGPYNEQFFGPGTRLTVL.

The chain has TRBV4-3 and TRBJ2-7, with 13 bases matching TRBD2. The length of the CDR3 is 16 residues. V lost 1 base and J lost 4; bases outside the gene matches: 4. Germline values: CDR1 LGHNA, CDR2 YSLEER. The CDR3 DNA follows: TGCGCCAGCAGCCAAGGACTAGCGGGGGGTATTTACGAGCAGTACTTC. This codes for CASSQGLAGGIYEQYF.

This clone was seen more than once but under ten times. This chain connects TRBV19 to TRBJ2-2, with 16 bases lining up with TRBD2. CDR1 and CDR2 from the germline V gene are LNHDA and SQIVND (reference sequence). V lost 1 base, J lost 6 bases, and 11 bases stayed unmatched. The CDR3 spans 20 residues. CDR3 sequence: CASSIVGTSGGARSSGELFF. CDR3 DNA: TGTGCCAGTAGTATAGTTGGGACTAGCGGGGGGGCCCGTTCATCCGGGGAGCTGTTTTTT.

V gene TRBV12-5 combines with J gene TRBJ1-5, with D perhaps TRBD1 (6 bases). V gave up 6 bases and J gave up 6 bases, with 12 bases separating them. CDR1 and CDR2 (germline): LGHNT, FRNRAP. This CDR3 has 13 residues. The CDR3 DNA follows: TGTGCTAGTGGCCAAGGGGGGGGTCAGCCCCAGCATTTT. As protein: CASGQGGGQPQHF. Based on the CDR3 plus reference TRBV12-5 and TRBJ1-5, the full variable domain is DARVTQTPRHKVTEMGQEVTMRCQPILGHNTVFWYRQTMMQGLELLAYFRNRAPLDDSGMPKDRFSAEMPDATLATLKIQPSEPRDSAVYFCASGQGGGQPQHFGDGTRLSIL.

CDR3 residues: CASRPTGGNQPQHF. CDR3 in DNA: TGTGCCAGTAGACCCACAGGGGGGAATCAGCCCCAGCATTTT. The chain couples TRBV19 to TRBJ1-5, with 8 nucleotides matching TRBD1. Germline V gene data show CDR1 as LNHDA and CDR2 as SQIVND (reference sequence). This CDR3 is built from 14 residues. Trimming at V came to 6 bases and at J to 4 bases, leaving 5 bases not matched to a gene.

This sequence joins TRBV11-2 and TRBJ2-7, with D hard to call. Germline loops: CDR1 SGHAT, CDR2 FQNNGV. The CDR3 runs 12 residues. Trimming cost V 0 bases and J 5 bases, with 5 bases left between them. The CDR3 bases are TGTGCCAGCAGCTTAGAATGGCACGAGCAGTACTTC. Translated: CASSLEWHEQYF. The full variable domain, with the rest looked up from reference TRBV11-2 and TRBJ2-7, is EAGVAQSPRYKIIEKRQSVAFWCNPISGHATLYWYQQILGQGPKLLIQFQNNGVVDDSQLPKDRFSAERLKGVDSTLKIQPAKLEDSAVYLCASSLEWHEQYFGPGTRLTVT.

The chain recombines TRBV7-8 with TRBJ1-2; the D gene is possibly TRBD1 (6 bases). Germline CDR1 is SGHVS and CDR2 is FQNEAQ. This CDR3 is built from 15 residues. Trimming stripped 5 bases from V and 8 bases from J, with 21 bases between. CDR3 sequence: CASSTTYRDARGYTF. CDR3 nucleotide sequence: TGTGCCAGCAGCACCACTTACAGGGACGCTCGCGGCTACACCTTC.

The chain couples TRBV4-1 to TRBJ2-1; 13 nucleotides agree with TRBD2. Looked up from germline, CDR1 is MGHRA and CDR2 is YSYEKL. Losses at the gene ends were 4 bases for V and 7 bases for J; bases not matched to a gene: 13. The CDR3 totals 18 residues. CDR3 in amino acids: CASSPTQFPTSGGNEQFF. Written as DNA, the CDR3 is TGCGCCAGCAGCCCCACCCAGTTCCCGACTAGCGGGGGGAATGAGCAGTTCTTC.

This clone was recorded once. The genes are TRBV7-9 and TRBJ1-1, with 8 bases fitting TRBD1. CDR3 length equals 16 residues. V shed 7 bases, J shed 4 bases, and the junction held 14 bases outside the gene matches. Germline CDR1 reads SEHNR; CDR2 reads FQNEAQ (reference sequence). CDR3 residues: CASKTQGQGGSTEAFF. The CDR3 DNA sequence: TGTGCCAGCAAAACCCAAGGACAGGGAGGGAGCACTGAAGCTTTCTTT. The full variable domain, rest sourced from reference TRBV7-9 and TRBJ1-1, is DTGVSQNPRHKITKRGQNVTFRCDPISEHNRLYWYRQTLGQGPEFLTYFQNEAQLEKSRLLSDRFSAERPKGSFSTLEIQRTEQGDSAMYLCASKTQGQGGSTEAFFGQGTRLTVV.

This chain joins TRBV4-3 and TRBJ1-2; D is possibly TRBD1 (6 bases). Trimming took 4 bases from V and 5 from J, leaving 14 bases between them. This CDR3 comprises 14 residues. The germline gives CDR1 LGHNA, CDR2 YSLEER. This CDR3 reads CASSPRTAQYGYTF. CDR3 DNA sequence: TGCGCCAGCAGCCCCCGGACAGCCCAATATGGCTACACCTTC.

This CDR3 reads CASSLSGISYEQYF. DNA for the CDR3: TGTGCCAGCAGCTTATCCGGGATCTCCTACGAGCAGTACTTC. The chain has TRBV5-8 and TRBJ2-7, with D perhaps TRBD2 (5 bases). The length of the CDR3 is 14 residues. Deletions cut 2 bases from V and 0 bases from J, with 9 bases between. The germline V gene has CDR1 SGHTS and CDR2 YDEGEE.

The chain employs TRBV2 and TRBJ1-2; no clear D. Germline V lookup: CDR1 SNHLY, CDR2 FYNNEI. The CDR3 loop spans 13 amino acids. V was cut by 5 bases and J by 0 bases, with 7 bases left in between. This CDR3 is CASSNGANYGYTF. The CDR3 DNA reads as TGTGCCAGCAGTAACGGAGCTAACTATGGCTACACCTTC.

The rearrangement uses TRBV5-1 and TRBJ2-7; TRBD1 is a possible D gene (6 bases). Looked up from germline, CDR1 is SGHRS and CDR2 is YFSETQ. CDR3 length: 14 residues. V was clipped by 3 bases and J by 0 bases, with 10 bases between them. The CDR3 loop reads CASSWDTSSYEQYF. CDR3 coding DNA: TGCGCCAGCAGCTGGGACACCAGCTCCTACGAGCAGTACTTC.

The chain has TRBV7-9 and TRBJ2-1, with 8 bases fitting TRBD2. V gave up 7 bases and J gave up 8 bases; unmatched junction bases: 13. CDR3 size: 15 residues. CDR1 SEHNR and CDR2 FQNEAQ come from the germline V gene (reference sequence). The CDR3 region has the DNA TGTGCCAGCACCCCGGGACTAGTGTCCATGGATGAGCAGTTCTTC. Protein sequence: CASTPGLVSMDEQFF.

V gene TRBV2 combines with J gene TRBJ1-1; D perhaps matches TRBD1 (6 bases). The V gene's germline CDR1 is SNHLY and CDR2 FYNNEI. Trimming cost V 4 bases and J 3 bases, with 12 bases left between them. The CDR3 sequence is 14 residues long. The CDR3 DNA is TGTGCCAGCAGTGTCCTCCACAGGGACACTGAAGCTTTCTTT. Translation gives CASSVLHRDTEAFF.

This chain connects TRBV19 to TRBJ2-1, with 8 bases identical to TRBD1. V gave up 5 bases and J gave up 4 bases; unmatched junction bases: 7. The CDR3 covers 15 residues. The germline V gene has CDR1 LNHDA and CDR2 SQIVND (reference sequence). CDR3 DNA sequence: TGTGCCAGTAGTCTACGGACAGGGCTATACAATGAGCAGTTCTTC. Translating it yields CASSLRTGLYNEQFF.

This clone appeared once. J is TRBJ1-6 and V is TRBV7-2; D is perhaps TRBD1 (5 bases). The germline CDR1 and CDR2 sequences are SGHTA and FQGNSA. V was cut by 1 base and J by 8 bases, with 12 bases left in between. The CDR3 loop spans 15 amino acids. For the CDR3, the DNA is TGTGCCAGCAGCTTAGTAGCAGACAGTTATTCACCCCTCCACTTT. Its translation is CASSLVADSYSPLHF.

V and J are TRBV7-2 and TRBJ2-5; the D gene is possibly TRBD1 (6 bases). This CDR3 has 15 residues. CDR1 and CDR2 from the germline V gene are SGHTA and FQGNSA. The germline V and J ends were trimmed by 0 bases and 5 bases, with 13 bases remaining between them. The CDR3 spells CASSLASERGETQYF. Written as DNA, the CDR3 is TGTGCCAGCAGCTTAGCCTCCGAAAGGGGGGAGACCCAGTACTTC.

This chain connects TRBV5-6 to TRBJ1-2; D may be TRBD1 (6 bases). Germline-derived CDR1 and CDR2 are SGHDT and YYEEEE. The CDR3 totals 13 residues. V lost 4 bases and J lost 2, with 9 bases in between. As DNA, the CDR3 is TGTGCCAGCAGCCGCGACAGGAACTATGGCTACACCTTC. Protein product: CASSRDRNYGYTF.

This clone occurred a few times. The rearrangement joins TRBV18 to TRBJ1-6; D is undetermined. Trimming took off 5 bases at V and 7 bases at J, with 6 bases between the two ends. This CDR3 comprises 12 residues. Germline values: CDR1 KGHSH, CDR2 LQKENI. The CDR3 reads CASSTENSPLHF. The CDR3 coding sequence is TGTGCCAGCTCAACAGAGAATTCACCCCTCCACTTT.

The rearrangement links TRBV19 to TRBJ2-4, with D perhaps matching TRBD2 (5 bases). The V gene lost 3 bases and the J gene lost 3 bases, with 9 bases spanning the gap. The germline gives CDR1 LNHDA, CDR2 SQIVND (reference sequence). The CDR3 has 14 residues. In nucleotides, the CDR3 is TGTGCCAGTAGTATTGGGAGATACAAAAACATTCAGTACTTC. Its protein product is CASSIGRYKNIQYF.